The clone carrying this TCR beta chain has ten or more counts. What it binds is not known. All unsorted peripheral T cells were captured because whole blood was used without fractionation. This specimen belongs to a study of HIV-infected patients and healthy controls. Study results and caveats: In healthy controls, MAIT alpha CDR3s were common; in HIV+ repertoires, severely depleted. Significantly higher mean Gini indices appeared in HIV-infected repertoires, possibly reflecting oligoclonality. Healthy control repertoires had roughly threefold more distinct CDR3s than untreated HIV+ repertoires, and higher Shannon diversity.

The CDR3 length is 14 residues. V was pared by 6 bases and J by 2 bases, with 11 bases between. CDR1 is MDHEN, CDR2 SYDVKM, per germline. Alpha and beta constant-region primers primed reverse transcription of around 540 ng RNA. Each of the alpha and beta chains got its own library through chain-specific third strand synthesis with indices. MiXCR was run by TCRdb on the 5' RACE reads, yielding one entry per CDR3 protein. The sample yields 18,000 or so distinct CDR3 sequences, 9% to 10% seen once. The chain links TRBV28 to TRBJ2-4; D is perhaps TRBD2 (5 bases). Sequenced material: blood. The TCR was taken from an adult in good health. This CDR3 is CASSLRVSKNIQYF. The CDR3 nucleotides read TGTGCCAGCAGCCTGAGGGTCTCCAAAAACATTCAGTACTTC.